The entry below describes one T cell receptor (beta chain). Its specificity is unknown. The source of the sample is a study of response to subunit inactivated influenza vaccine. Findings of the study overall: After each seasonal influenza vaccination, few new T cells are recruited, the authors suggested.

From the RT-PCR reads, TCRdb called clonotypes with MiXCR, one entry per CDR3 protein. The table records fewer than 600,000 distinct CDR3 sequences, around 7.9% of them present only once. Trimming pared 5 bases from V and 4 bases from J, leaving 15 bases between. The germline V gene has CDR1 MGHDK and CDR2 SYGVNS. There are 14 residues in the CDR3. V usage is TRBV25-1 and J usage is TRBJ2-7; D might be TRBD1 or TRBD2, each matching 6 bases. This TCR was sampled from a man between 50 and 69 years old who received an inactivated influenza vaccine. This sample comprised PBMCs from blood, obtained around 2 years after vaccination. CDR3 in DNA: TGTGCCAGCAGTCGAATGGGGGGCGGGTACGAGCAGTACTTC. Translated: CASSRMGGGYEQYF.